The 16 T cell receptor beta chains below come from one sample, sequenced in a study of cytomegalovirus exposure and HLA in healthy donors. Both 60 Vbeta primers and 13 Jbeta primers went into the PCR. Assay used: immunoSEQ multiplex PCR; TCRdb lists only in-frame clones, some missing. The sample lists approximately 99,000 clones; around 82% were seen once. Sequencing was performed on PBMCs. These receptors all stem from a middle-aged man in good health and CMV-seropositive.

The chain couples TRBV19 to TRBJ1-4, with D maybe TRBD1 (5 bases). The CDR3 runs to 15 residues. The V end was cut by 5 bases, the J end by 5 bases, with 15 bases between. The germline V gene encodes CDR1 LNHDA and CDR2 SQIVND (reference sequence). DNA for the CDR3: TGTGCCAGTAGTTCCAGGGAGGCCTCGAATGAAAAACTGTTTTTT. Translating gives CASSSREASNEKLFF. Full variable domain (outside the CDR3, taken from reference TRBV19 and TRBJ1-4): DGGITQSPKYLFRKEGQNVTLSCEQNLNHDAMYWYRQDPGQGLRLIYYSQIVNDFQKGDIAEGYSVSREKKESFPLTVTSAQKNPTAFYLCASSSREASNEKLFFGSGTQLSVL.

The chain couples TRBV4-1 to TRBJ1-2, with TRBD1 as a possible D gene (6 bases). Deletions cut 3 bases from V and 3 bases from J, with 20 bases between. Germline CDR1 MGHRA, CDR2 YSYEKL. The CDR3 is 17 amino acids. The CDR3 sequence: CASSQVLRDTSHYGYTF. CDR3 nucleotide sequence: TGCGCCAGCAGCCAGGTTCTCCGGGACACTTCTCACTATGGCTACACCTTC.

The J gene is TRBJ1-5, the V gene TRBV5-1, with a possible D match to TRBD1 (6 bases). V was cut by 4 bases and J by 4 bases, with 9 bases left in between. The CDR3 length is 13 residues. The V gene's germline CDR1 is SGHRS and CDR2 YFSETQ. CDR3 sequence reads: CASSRGQNQPQHF. CDR3 in DNA: TGCGCCAGCAGCCGAGGACAGAATCAGCCCCAGCATTTT.

The genes are TRBV19 and TRBJ1-1; a weak D match, TRBD1 (6 bases). The CDR3 consists of 14 residues. Trimming cost V 4 bases and J 3 bases, with 12 bases left between them. CDR1 and CDR2 from the germline V gene are LNHDA and SQIVND (reference sequence). The CDR3 sequence is CASSRGPPYTEAFF. CDR3 coding DNA: TGTGCCAGTAGTAGGGGGCCTCCCTACACTGAAGCTTTCTTT.

V is TRBV10-3 and J is TRBJ2-7; D is perhaps TRBD1 (6 bases). The CDR3 is 12 residues long. Trimming shortened V by 6 bases and J by 3 bases, and 9 bases separated the two germline ends. Germline values: CDR1 ENHRY, CDR2 SYGVKD. The CDR3 loop reads CAIRTQGYEQYF. CDR3 sequence (DNA): TGTGCCATCAGAACACAGGGCTACGAGCAGTACTTC.

The chain has TRBV5-4 and TRBJ2-1; 12 bases agree with TRBD2. This CDR3 is built from 16 residues. Trimming cost V 5 bases and J 4 bases; bases outside gene matches: 7. Germline loops: CDR1 SGHNT, CDR2 YYREEE (reference sequence). In DNA form, the CDR3 reads TGTGCCAGCAGTTCCGGGACTAGCGGGTCTTACAATGAGCAGTTCTTC. It translates to CASSSGTSGSYNEQFF. Complete variable domain (other parts from reference TRBV5-4 and TRBJ2-1): ETGVTQSPTHLIKTRGQQVTLRCSSQSGHNTVSWYQQALGQGPQFIFQYYREEENGRGNFPPRFSGLQFPNYSSELNVNALELDDSALYLCASSSGTSGSYNEQFFGPGTRLTVL.

The sample holds one count of this clone. This chain links TRBV7-9 with TRBJ2-7; D might be TRBD1 (6 bases). This CDR3 is 11 amino acids long. CDR1 is SEHNR, CDR2 FQNEAQ, per germline (reference sequence). Trimming took 4 bases from V and 6 from J, leaving 7 bases between them. The CDR3 region is CASSYRVEQYF. In DNA, the CDR3 is TGTGCCAGCAGCTACAGGGTCGAGCAGTACTTC.

This rearrangement joins TRBV11-2 to TRBJ1-2; D may be TRBD1 (6 bases). V lost 5 bases and J lost 4, with 11 bases in between. The germline V gene has CDR1 SGHAT and CDR2 FQNNGV. The CDR3 is 13 residues long. CDR3 nucleotide sequence: TGTGCCAGCAGCCCACTGACAGGCTATGGCTACACCTTC. It is translated as CASSPLTGYGYTF.

The rearrangement joins TRBV5-1 to TRBJ2-2; D remains unclear. Germline V CDR1 and CDR2: SGHRS, YFSETQ. V dropped 0 bases and J dropped 1 base, with 10 bases sitting between them. CDR3 length: 16 residues. The DNA of the CDR3 is TGCGCCAGCAGCTTGGAAGTAGTAGAGAACACCGGGGAGCTGTTTTTT. Its translation: CASSLEVVENTGELFF.

This chain uses TRBV5-6 with TRBJ2-1; TRBD1 might be the D (5 bases). Looked up from germline, CDR1 is SGHDT and CDR2 is YYEEEE. Trimming left V 5 bases short and J 0 bases short, with 9 bases between. This CDR3 region has 14 residues. In DNA form, the CDR3 reads TGTGCCAGCAGAGGACATAGCTCCTACAATGAGCAGTTCTTC. Translation gives CASRGHSSYNEQFF.

This chain joins TRBV7-3 and TRBJ1-1, with 7 bases fitting TRBD1. V shed 5 bases, J shed 4 bases, and the junction held 4 bases outside the gene matches. Germline loops: CDR1 SGHTA, CDR2 FQGTGA. The CDR3 extends over 13 amino acids. CDR3 residues: CASSPTGLTEAFF. CDR3 coding DNA: TGTGCCAGCAGCCCGACAGGGCTCACTGAAGCTTTCTTT.

The chain employs TRBV12-1 and TRBJ2-3; the DNA was not used to check the table's D call, TRBD2. TRBV12-1 is classified as a pseudogene. This CDR3 is built from 11 residues. The CDR3 loop reads CAPLRADTQYF. The CDR3 coding sequence is TGTGCCCCCCTGAGGGCAGATACGCAGTATTTT.

The chain uses TRBV15 and TRBJ1-2; the D is unclear. The germline V gene encodes CDR1 LNHNV and CDR2 YYDKDF (reference sequence). The CDR3 is 18 amino acids. Trimming took 1 base from V and 0 from J, leaving 18 bases between them. CDR3 residues: CATSRGAVEGGANYGYTF. CDR3 bases: TGTGCCACCAGCAGAGGAGCAGTGGAAGGAGGAGCTAACTATGGCTACACCTTC.

The V gene is TRBV5-1, the J gene TRBJ1-5; D gene unclear. The germline V gene encodes CDR1 SGHRS and CDR2 YFSETQ. The CDR3 loop spans 15 amino acids. V shed 2 bases and J shed 3 bases, with 12 bases lying between them. For the CDR3, the DNA is TGCGCCAGCAGCTTTGATGGGCAGCCCAATCAGCCCCAGCATTTT. It translates to CASSFDGQPNQPQHF. Combining the CDR3 with reference TRBV5-1 and TRBJ1-5 gives the whole variable domain KAGVTQTPRYLIKTRGQQVTLSCSPISGHRSVSWYQQTPGQGLQFLFEYFSETQRNKGNFPGRFSGRQFSNSRSEMNVSTLELGDSALYLCASSFDGQPNQPQHFGDGTRLSIL.

This chain connects TRBV6-5 to TRBJ1-5; a possible D gene is TRBD1 (5 bases). The CDR3 is 15 amino acids. Trimming stripped 1 base from V and 1 base from J, with 8 bases between. The V gene's germline CDR1 is MNHEY and CDR2 SVGAGI. Written as DNA, the CDR3 is TGTGCCAGCAGTTACTTAGGGGCGAGCAATCAGCCCCAGCATTTT. Amino acids: CASSYLGASNQPQHF.

The V gene is TRBV6-1, the J gene TRBJ2-1, with TRBD2 identical over 14 bases. With 4 bases clipped from V and 4 bases from J, the junction kept 6 bases outside the gene matches. Germline-derived CDR1 and CDR2 are MNHNS and SASEGT. The CDR3 covers 17 residues. The CDR3 DNA sequence: TGTGCCAGCAGTGGGGGGACTAGCGGGAGTTCATACAATGAGCAGTTCTTC. It translates to CASSGGTSGSSYNEQFF.